The clone carrying this TCR beta chain was seen a single time. Its specificity is unknown. The germline gene is not matched at one end of the junction; a read error may be the cause. Using constant-segment primers, 5'RACE produced TCR alpha and TCR beta cDNA libraries carrying sample barcodes and UMIs. TCRdb recomputed calls from the 5' RACE reads with MiXCR, one row per CDR3 protein. The top ten hold around 8.4% of the sample, which has fewer than 650,000 distinct CDR3 sequences, about 20% seen once. This entry belongs to a study of T-cell memory formation after mild COVID-19. The overall study: TCR clustering was largely donor specific. Overall study results and limits: In pre-infection memory, a portion of responding clones appeared, which suggested that cross-reactive memory joined. Contracting CD4+ clones lay largely in CM and EM, with CD8+ ones residing in EMRA.

The germline gives CDR1 MNHEY, CDR2 SVGEGT. This CDR3 region has 17 residues. The gene calls are TRBV6-2 or TRBV6-3 and TRBJ2-2; no clear D gene. The sequence came from an adult woman who had mild COVID-19 (a few samples of this study predate the infection). Cell type and time point are not known. Input material: PBMCs or a T cell subset sorted from them (not recorded which). CDR3: CASSFSPFNPNTWELFF. The CDR3, as DNA: TGTGCCAGCAGTTTCTCCCCGTTCAACCCGAACACCTGGGAGCTGTTTTTT.